This TCR beta chain was sequenced for a study of blood T cells in healthy people across ages. The CDR3 is 16 amino acids. Germline V gene lookup returns CDR1 LGHDT and CDR2 YNNKEL (reference sequence). J was trimmed by 3 bases and V by 4 bases; bases with no gene match: 10. Primers used in a second PCR of roughly 6 to 11 cycles were a sample-barcoded 5' primer and a J-beta primer mix. TCRdb re-analysed the 5' RACE reads in MiXCR, keeping a single row per CDR3 protein. The table lists about 800,000 distinct CDR3 sequences, about 25% of them singletons, with 3.7% in the top ten. These sequences were also reported in another study, on T cells of mothers and their children. According to that study: Regardless of relatedness, pairs show thymic selection shaping TCR recombination output in a similar manner. Detection yielded no persistent microchimeric T cell clones.

The TCR was taken from a boy younger than 18 in good health. V is TRBV3-1 and J is TRBJ2-3; 7 bases align to TRBD2. Sample: blood. The CDR3 nucleotides are TGTGCCAGCAGCCCGGGTTGGAGGGGAGGGACAGATACGCAGTATTTT. It is translated as CASSPGWRGGTDTQYF.